This TCR beta chain is drawn from a study of post-analysis software for immune sequencing data. Study as a whole: Courses of disease covered relapsing-remitting, secondary progressive and progressive-relapsing multiple sclerosis.

Findings and limits, study-wide: TRBV5-6, TRBV5-1 and TRBV20-1 belonged to a set of about five TRBV segments that were more frequent in patients than controls.

cDNA libraries for TCR beta contained unique molecular identifiers. MiXCR, run by TCRdb on the PCR reads, gives a single entry per CDR3 protein. Among about 820,000 distinct CDR3 sequences listed, about 53% were seen once. In this sample, this clonotype turned up a few times. Its target is unknown. The V end was cut by 5 bases, the J end by 10 bases, with 18 bases between. The germline gives CDR1 SQVTM, CDR2 ANQGSEA. This CDR3 comprises 14 residues. The chain employs TRBV29-1 and TRBJ1-6, with D maybe TRBD1 (5 bases). The sequence came from a girl aged 10-17 years with multiple sclerosis. Input material: blood. The CDR3 bases are TGCAGCGTTCAGGCCCAGGGAGGTCGATCACCCCTCCACTTT. Amino acid sequence: CSVQAQGGRSPLHF.